Following are 15 T cell receptor beta chains from one sample sequenced in a study of T cell changes during pregnancy in multiple sclerosis. The method was immunoSEQ multiplex PCR; TCRdb's version includes in-frame clones alone and lacks a portion of them. The data show around 52,000 clones, with around 92% seen just once and around 0.16% held by the top ten. The starting material was CD4+ T cells from peripheral blood mononuclear cells, obtained after pregnancy. The source is a female donor in good health, enrolled as a control in a pregnancy study.

The chain uses TRBV7-8 and TRBJ1-5, with D hard to call. The CDR3 totals 15 residues. The germline gives CDR1 SGHVS, CDR2 FQNEAQ. Deletions cut 1 base from V and 7 bases from J, with 14 bases between. CDR3 bases: TGTGCCAGCAGCTTAGACGGCCGGCGACTGCAGCCCCAGCATTTT. Encoded protein: CASSLDGRRLQPQHF.

The chain is built from TRBV9 and TRBJ2-1; 8 nucleotides match TRBD1. CDR3 length: 16 amino acids. The germline V gene encodes CDR1 SGDLS and CDR2 YYNGEE. Trimming cost V 0 bases and J 9 bases; bases outside gene matches: 11. CDR3 sequence (DNA): TGTGCCAGCAGCGTAGACCCATTCAGGGGGCTCAGTGAGCAGTTCTTC. Translated: CASSVDPFRGLSEQFF. Combining the CDR3 with reference TRBV9 and TRBJ2-1 gives the whole variable domain DSGVTQTPKHLITATGQRVTLRCSPRSGDLSVYWYQQSLDQGLQFLIQYYNGEERAKGNILERFSAQQFPDLHSELNLSSLELGDSALYFCASSVDPFRGLSEQFFGPGTRLTVL.

The V gene is TRBV6-1, the J gene TRBJ1-2; 11 bases map to TRBD1. The V and J ends lost 3 bases and 4 bases, in that order; junction bases with no gene match: 7. The CDR3 length is 16 residues. CDR1 is MNHNS, CDR2 SASEGT, per germline. The CDR3 bases are TGTGCCAGCAGTGACGGGACAGGGGGAATTTCCTATGGCTACACCTTC. This codes for CASSDGTGGISYGYTF.

The J gene is TRBJ1-6, the V gene TRBV5-5; D call uncertain. The CDR3 has 14 residues. V lost 0 bases to trimming and J lost 7 bases, with 8 bases between them. CDR1 is SGHKS and CDR2 is YYEKEE in the germline V gene (reference sequence). The CDR3 coding sequence is TGTGCCAGCAGCTTGGCCGTCACAAATTCACCCCTCCACTTT. This gives the protein CASSLAVTNSPLHF.

V is TRBV4-3 and J is TRBJ2-1; D remains unclear. The CDR3 loop spans 17 amino acids. Germline loops: CDR1 LGHNA, CDR2 YSLEER. The germline V and J ends were trimmed by 3 bases and 3 bases, with 18 bases remaining between them. CDR3 loop: CASSHPPAATGYNEQFF. The DNA for the CDR3 is TGCGCCAGCAGCCACCCGCCGGCGGCAACCGGCTACAATGAGCAGTTCTTC.

The chain is built from TRBV28 and TRBJ1-2, with D possibly matching TRBD1 (6 bases). The CDR3 extends over 12 amino acids. CDR1 and CDR2 from the germline V gene are MDHEN and SYDVKM. Between the trimmed V and J ends, which lost 8 bases and 5 bases, there was a span of 12 bases. The CDR3 sequence: CASQGQGYGYTF. CDR3 in DNA: TGTGCCAGCCAGGGACAAGGTTATGGCTACACCTTC.

The chain couples TRBV7-2 to TRBJ1-2; tentative D call: TRBD1 (6 bases). Germline assignment: CDR1 SGHTA and CDR2 FQGNSA. The ends were cut back, 5 bases at V and 4 bases at J, with 14 bases in the middle. This CDR3 has 14 residues. The CDR3, as DNA: TGTGCCAGCAGCCCCAGGGGCCAGTCCTATGGCTACACCTTC. This codes for CASSPRGQSYGYTF.

V and J are TRBV19 and TRBJ2-3; weak D call: TRBD1 (6 bases). V lost 7 bases, J lost 4 bases, and 12 bases lay in between. Germline assignment: CDR1 LNHDA and CDR2 SQIVND (reference sequence). The CDR3 covers 13 residues. CDR3: CASMGASADTQYF. The CDR3 DNA follows: TGTGCCAGTATGGGGGCCAGCGCAGATACGCAGTATTTT.

The CDR3 DNA sequence: TGTGCCAGCTCACGGGGACTAGACTACAATGAGCAGTTCTTC. This sequence encodes CASSRGLDYNEQFF. This chain joins TRBV18 and TRBJ2-1; 8 bases match TRBD2. After removal of 4 bases from V and 3 bases from J, the junction contained 2 bases not matched to a gene. Germline-derived CDR1 and CDR2 are KGHSH and LQKENI. The CDR3 runs 14 residues.

This clone was found once. The V and J genes are TRBV4-2 and TRBJ1-1; perhaps TRBD1 as D (5 bases). Germline CDR1 and CDR2: LGHNA and YNFKEQ. With 0 bases removed from V and 1 base from J, the gap between germline ends came to 6 bases. CDR3 length equals 14 residues. The CDR3 DNA reads TGTGCCAGCAGCCAAGATAGGGGGAACACTGAAGCTTTCTTT. Translation: CASSQDRGNTEAFF.

This rearrangement joins TRBV30 to TRBJ1-2; no clear D gene. The CDR3 has 11 amino acids. Germline V gene lookup returns CDR1 GTSNPN and CDR2 SVGIG (reference sequence). The V and J ends lost 5 bases and 2 bases respectively, with 6 bases between them. This CDR3 reads CAWSLNYGYTF. Here the CDR3 DNA reads TGTGCCTGGTCATTGAACTATGGCTACACCTTC.

CDR3 sequence reads: CASSVAGVSYNEQFF. As DNA, the CDR3 is TGTGCCAGCAGCGTAGCGGGGGTCTCCTACAATGAGCAGTTCTTC. The chain links TRBV9 to TRBJ2-1; TRBD2 is a possible D gene (6 bases). The CDR3 totals 15 residues. V was pared by 0 bases and J by 0 bases, with 7 bases between. From germline, CDR1 is SGDLS and CDR2 YYNGEE. The complete variable domain, with remaining parts taken from reference TRBV9 and TRBJ2-1, reads DSGVTQTPKHLITATGQRVTLRCSPRSGDLSVYWYQQSLDQGLQFLIQYYNGEERAKGNILERFSAQQFPDLHSELNLSSLELGDSALYFCASSVAGVSYNEQFFGPGTRLTVL.

The rearrangement uses TRBV11-1 and TRBJ1-1, with D unclear. Germline V gene lookup returns CDR1 SGHAT and CDR2 FQDESV (reference sequence). Trimming cost V 5 bases and J 1 base, with 8 bases left between them. This CDR3 contains 13 residues. The CDR3 sequence: CASSLRGNTEAFF. The CDR3 DNA reads TGTGCCAGCAGCCTACGGGGGAACACTGAAGCTTTCTTT.

The gene calls are TRBV19 and TRBJ2-5; D may be TRBD2 (6 bases). This CDR3 comprises 13 residues. V was shortened by 5 bases and J by 4 bases, with 11 bases between the two germline ends. Per the germline V gene, CDR1 is LNHDA and CDR2 is SQIVND (reference sequence). The CDR3 protein is CASSPWDSETQYF. CDR3 DNA sequence: TGTGCCAGTAGTCCGTGGGACTCAGAGACCCAGTACTTC.

The V call is TRBV6-5, the J call TRBJ2-7; D uncertain. CDR3 size: 15 residues. Germline CDR1 is MNHEY and CDR2 is SVGAGI. V lost 0 bases and J lost 3, with 12 bases in between. In DNA form, the CDR3 reads TGTGCCAGCAGTTACTCCGGTGTTGCTTACTACGAGCAGTACTTC. Translated: CASSYSGVAYYEQYF.